The sequence of this TCR beta chain was determined in a study of technical replicates of blood from several donors. The data were produced by immunoSEQ multiplex PCR, yet TCRdb's version contains in-frame clones alone and is incomplete. Of tens of thousands of clones listed, 85% to 90% are singletons. The CDR3 has 13 amino acids. The V gene lost 5 bases and the J gene lost 6 bases, with 12 bases spanning the gap. Germline assignment: CDR1 SSHAT and CDR2 FNYEAQ (reference sequence). The sequencing sample was made of PBMCs. The TCR comes from a human donor in good health. Some clones in this sample may be carry-over from other donors' samples. The J gene is TRBJ2-3, the V gene TRBV7-7; D not certain. This CDR3 reads CASSAAGPDTQYF. Written as DNA, the CDR3 is TGTGCCAGCAGCGCCGCCGGTCCGGATACGCAGTATTTT.